This T cell receptor beta chain came from a study of blood T cell repertoires in COVID-19. Assay used: immunoSEQ multiplex PCR; TCRdb lists only in-frame clones, some missing. This sample has 150,000 to 200,000 clones; approximately 83% occur once, and the top ten carry roughly 13%. Germline V lookup: CDR1 MNHEY, CDR2 SVGAGI. V lost 6 bases, J lost 8 bases, and 14 bases lay in between. The CDR3 runs to 13 residues. Cohorts were based on clinical histories the participants reported. The rearrangement joins TRBV6-5 to TRBJ2-1, with D possibly being TRBD1 (6 bases). This clonotype was obtained from a woman in her sixties or seventies who had recovered from COVID-19. Sequencing was done on a sample of PBMCs or T cells enriched from blood (not recorded which). The CDR3 region is CASRGARGYEQFF. CDR3 coding DNA: TGTGCCAGCAGGGGGGCCCGTGGCTATGAGCAGTTCTTC.